The present T cell receptor beta chain was sequenced within a study of shared clonotypes between healthy human individuals. The authors distributed each subset's genomic DNA evenly over several immunoSEQ plates. Generated by immunoSEQ multiplex PCR, the TCRdb table keeps only in-frame clones and is missing some. The sample holds approximately 700,000 clones, less than 80% seen once. This receptor was obtained from a woman aged 25 to 45 in good health. Sequenced input: memory CD4+ T cells sorted from blood. Subset of the sample: CD45RA-negative fraction.

In nucleotides, the CDR3 is TGTGCCATCAGTGAGGAGACAGGGCTCACCGGGGAGCTGTTTTTT. Protein sequence: CAISEETGLTGELFF. The chain is built from TRBV10-3 and TRBJ2-2; TRBD1 matches at 7 bases. The CDR3 covers 15 residues. The V gene end was trimmed by 2 bases and the J gene end by 4 bases; junction bases not matched to a gene: 4. Germline V gives CDR1 ENHRY, CDR2 SYGVKD.